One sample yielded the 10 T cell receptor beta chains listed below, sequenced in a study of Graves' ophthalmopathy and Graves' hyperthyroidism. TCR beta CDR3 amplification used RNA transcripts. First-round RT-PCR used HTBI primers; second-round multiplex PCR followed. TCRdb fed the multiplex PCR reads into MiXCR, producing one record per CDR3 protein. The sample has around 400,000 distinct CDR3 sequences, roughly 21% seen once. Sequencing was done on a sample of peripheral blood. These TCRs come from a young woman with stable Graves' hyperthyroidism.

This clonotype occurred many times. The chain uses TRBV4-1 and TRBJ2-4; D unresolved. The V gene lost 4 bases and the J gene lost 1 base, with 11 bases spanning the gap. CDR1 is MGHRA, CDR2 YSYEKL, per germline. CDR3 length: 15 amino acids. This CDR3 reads CASSPTTPAKNIQYF. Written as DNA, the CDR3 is TGCGCCAGCAGCCCTACGACACCCGCCAAAAACATTCAGTACTTC.

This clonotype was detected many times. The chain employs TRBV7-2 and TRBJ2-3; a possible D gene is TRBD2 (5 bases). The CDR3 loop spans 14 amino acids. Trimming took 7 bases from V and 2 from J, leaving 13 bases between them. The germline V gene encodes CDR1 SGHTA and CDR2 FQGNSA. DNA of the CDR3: TGTGCCAGCAACCCGGGATTCGTCACAGATACGCAGTATTTT. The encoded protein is CASNPGFVTDTQYF.

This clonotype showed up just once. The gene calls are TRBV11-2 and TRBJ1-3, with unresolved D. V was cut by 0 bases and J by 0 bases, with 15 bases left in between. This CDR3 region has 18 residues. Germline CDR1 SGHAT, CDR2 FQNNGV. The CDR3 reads CASSLDWRGFASGNTIYF. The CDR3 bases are TGTGCCAGCAGCTTAGATTGGCGGGGTTTCGCCTCTGGAAACACCATATATTTT.

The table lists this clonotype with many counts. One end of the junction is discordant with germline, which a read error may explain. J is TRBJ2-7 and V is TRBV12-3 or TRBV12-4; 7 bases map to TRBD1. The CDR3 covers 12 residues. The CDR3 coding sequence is TGTGCCAGCAGCGCCGGGACAGACGACCAGTACTTC. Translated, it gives CASSAGTDDQYF.

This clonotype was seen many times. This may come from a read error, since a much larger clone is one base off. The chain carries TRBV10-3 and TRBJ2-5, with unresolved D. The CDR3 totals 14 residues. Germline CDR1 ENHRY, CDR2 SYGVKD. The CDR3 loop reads CAISESTQQETKYF. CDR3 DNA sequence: TGTGCCATCAGTGAGTCGACACAACAAGAGACCAAGTACTTC.

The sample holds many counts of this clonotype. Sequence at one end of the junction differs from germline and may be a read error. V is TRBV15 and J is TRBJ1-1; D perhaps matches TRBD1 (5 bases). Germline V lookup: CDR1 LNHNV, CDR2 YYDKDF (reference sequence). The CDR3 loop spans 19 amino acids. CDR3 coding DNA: TGCGCCACCAGCAGAGATCTGGTACCCCAATCTGGGGCGAGGACTGAAGCTTTCTTT. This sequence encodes CATSRDLVPQSGARTEAFF.

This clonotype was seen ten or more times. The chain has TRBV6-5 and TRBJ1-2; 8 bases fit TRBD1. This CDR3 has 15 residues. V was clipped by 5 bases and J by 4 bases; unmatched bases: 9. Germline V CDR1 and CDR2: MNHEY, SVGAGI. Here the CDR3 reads CASSTQGQAVYGYTF. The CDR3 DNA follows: TGTGCCAGCAGTACCCAGGGACAGGCGGTCTATGGCTACACCTTC.

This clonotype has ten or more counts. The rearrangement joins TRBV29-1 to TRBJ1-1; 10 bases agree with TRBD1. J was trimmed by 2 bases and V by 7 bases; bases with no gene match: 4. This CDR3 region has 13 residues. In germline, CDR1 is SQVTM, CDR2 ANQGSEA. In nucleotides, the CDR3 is TGCAGCGCAGCGACAGGGGGCAACACTGAAGCTTTCTTT. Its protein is CSAATGGNTEAFF. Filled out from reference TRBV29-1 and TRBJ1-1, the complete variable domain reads SAVISQKPSRDICQRGTSLTIQCQVDSQVTMMFWYRQQPGQSLTLIATANQGSEATYESGFVIDKFPISRPNLTFSTLTVSNMSPEDSSIYLCSAATGGNTEAFFGQGTRLTVV.

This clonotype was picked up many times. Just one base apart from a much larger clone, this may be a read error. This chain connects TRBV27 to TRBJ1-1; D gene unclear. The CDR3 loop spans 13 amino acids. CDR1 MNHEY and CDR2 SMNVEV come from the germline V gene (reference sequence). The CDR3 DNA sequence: TGTGCCAGCAGTTTAAGAGTGAACACTGAAGTTTTCTTT. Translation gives CASSLRVNTEVFF.

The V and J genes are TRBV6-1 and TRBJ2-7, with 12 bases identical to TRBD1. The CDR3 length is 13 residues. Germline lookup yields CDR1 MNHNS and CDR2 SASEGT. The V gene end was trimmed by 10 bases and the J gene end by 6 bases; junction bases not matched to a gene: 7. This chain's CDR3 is CAITGTGGSEQYF. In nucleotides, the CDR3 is TGTGCCATTACCGGGACAGGGGGCTCCGAGCAGTACTTC.